Presented here are 25 T cell receptor beta chains from one specimen sequenced in a study of PD-1 blockade in classical Hodgkin lymphoma. Method: immunoSEQ multiplex PCR; TCRdb's copy keeps in-frame clones and lacks some. This table has about 94,000 clones, approximately 92% appearing once. Every one of the patients relapsed after autologous stem cell transplantation (brentuximab vedotin exposure was variable). The sequencing used peripheral blood mononuclear cells (PBMCs), collected before the second cycle of nivolumab. Every receptor here comes from a human donor with classical Hodgkin lymphoma.

On this clone: Its ends do not fully match the called genes, so a read error is possible. The chain recombines TRBV7-9 with TRBJ1-2; 10 positions agree with TRBD1. In germline, CDR1 is SEHNR, CDR2 FQNEAQ (reference sequence). CDR3 size: 14 residues. CDR3 in amino acids: CASSLAPGQGSPSF. Written as DNA, the CDR3 is TGTGCCAGCAGCTTAGCGCCGGGACAGGGGTCTCCGAGCTTC. Combining the CDR3 with reference TRBV7-9 and TRBJ1-2 gives the whole variable domain DTGVSQNPRHKITKRGQNVTFRCDPISEHNRLYWYRQTLGQGPEFLTYFQNEAQLEKSRLLSDRFSAERPKGSFSTLEIQRTEQGDSAMYLCASSLAPGQGSPSFGSGTRLTVV.

In this sample, this clone turned up once. The chain joins TRBV7-9 to TRBJ1-4, with a tentative D call TRBD1 (5 bases). The CDR3 consists of 15 residues. The V gene lost 2 bases and the J gene lost 4 bases, with 11 bases spanning the gap. Germline assignment: CDR1 SEHNR and CDR2 FQNEAQ (reference sequence). CDR3: CASSLPGLSNEKLFF. The CDR3, as DNA: TGTGCCAGCAGCTTACCGGGACTGAGTAATGAAAAACTGTTTTTT.

Here the CDR3 reads CASSSLSATGVETQYF. CDR3 nucleotides: TGTGCCAGCAGCTCCCTATCCGCGACAGGGGTAGAGACCCAGTACTTC. The chain has TRBV7-9 and TRBJ2-5, with 8 bases identical to TRBD1. Per the germline V gene, CDR1 is SEHNR and CDR2 is FQNEAQ (reference sequence). This CDR3 has 16 amino acids. Unmatched junction bases numbered 11, after V lost 4 bases and J lost 4 bases.

V and J are TRBV6-5 and TRBJ1-1; possibly TRBD1 for D (6 bases). Trimming removed 5 bases from V and 0 bases from J, with 10 bases in between. This CDR3 region has 14 residues. Per germline, CDR1 MNHEY and CDR2 SVGAGI. The CDR3: CASSERQVNTEAFF. The CDR3 DNA follows: TGTGCCAGCAGTGAAAGACAGGTGAACACTGAAGCTTTCTTT.

The J gene is TRBJ2-6, the V gene TRBV29-1, with 7 bases fitting TRBD1. The CDR3 is 15 amino acids. J gave up 0 bases and V 7 bases, and 6 bases lay outside the gene matches. The germline V gene has CDR1 SQVTM and CDR2 ANQGSEA. The CDR3 nucleotides read TGCAGCGCATCGACAGGGACCTCTGGGGCCAACGTCCTGACTTTC. It codes for CSASTGTSGANVLTF.

This chain joins TRBV4-1 and TRBJ1-2; D perhaps matches TRBD1 (6 bases). Germline-derived CDR1 and CDR2 are MGHRA and YSYEKL. V lost 0 bases to trimming and J lost 7 bases, with 15 bases between them. The CDR3 sequence is 15 residues long. CDR3 DNA: TGCGCCAGCAGCCAAGAGGGGGGCACAGGGTTTGGCTACACCTTC. Its translation is CASSQEGGTGFGYTF.

The CDR3 DNA reads as TGTGCTAGTGGTTTTAGGCCCACAGGGGGAGGCAGGGTGACCCAGTACTTC. Protein: CASGFRPTGGGRVTQYF. J is TRBJ2-5 and V is TRBV12-5; 8 bases map to TRBD1. The CDR3 covers 17 residues. V dropped 3 bases and J dropped 7; count of bases not matched to a gene: 16. In germline, CDR1 is LGHNT, CDR2 FRNRAP.

The chain links TRBV14 to TRBJ2-7, with unresolved D. Trimming cost V 1 base and J 2 bases, with 3 bases left between them. Germline assignment: CDR1 SGHDN and CDR2 FVKESK. The CDR3 loop spans 12 amino acids. Written as DNA, the CDR3 is TGTGCCAGCAGCCAAGGGACCTACGAGCAGTACTTC. It yields the protein CASSQGTYEQYF.

This clone was seen a handful of times. The chain links TRBV2 to TRBJ1-1; 7 bases map to TRBD1. From germline, CDR1 is SNHLY and CDR2 FYNNEI. Trimming took 3 bases from V and 0 from J; bases not matched to a gene: 4. The CDR3 covers 15 residues. Written as DNA, the CDR3 is TGTGCCAGCAGTGACTGGGACAGCCTGAACACTGAAGCTTTCTTT. Its protein is CASSDWDSLNTEAFF.

Regarding this clone: Other DNA sequences within the sample encode an identical CDR3. V is TRBV9 and J is TRBJ2-1; no reliable D call. In germline, CDR1 is SGDLS, CDR2 YYNGEE. This CDR3 is 11 amino acids long. V was trimmed by 0 bases and J by 7 bases, leaving 2 bases between them. The CDR3 is CASSVANEQFF. CDR3 in DNA: TGTGCCAGCAGCGTAGCAAATGAGCAGTTCTTC.

The chain has TRBV13 and TRBJ2-3; D might be TRBD2 (6 bases). The CDR3 runs to 14 residues. V lost 2 bases and J 6 bases, leaving 12 bases between the germline ends. Germline-derived CDR1 and CDR2 are PRHDT and FYEKMQ (reference sequence). CDR3: CASSLPGVWDTQYF. In nucleotides, the CDR3 is TGTGCCAGCAGCTTACCGGGAGTTTGGGATACGCAGTATTTT.

The V and J genes are TRBV28 and TRBJ1-2; 10 bases line up with TRBD1. V shed 8 bases and J 4 bases; nucleotides not matched to a gene: 4. This CDR3 is 13 amino acids long. Germline V gives CDR1 MDHEN, CDR2 SYDVKM. CDR3 in amino acids: CASRRQGAYGYTF. DNA for the CDR3: TGTGCCAGCCGGAGACAGGGGGCCTATGGCTACACCTTC.

The chain carries TRBV11-3 and TRBJ1-5; 10 nucleotides align to TRBD1. There are 15 residues in the CDR3. V dropped 3 bases and J dropped 5; count of bases not matched to a gene: 4. Germline V CDR1 and CDR2: SGHNT, YENEEA. The CDR3 DNA reads TGTGCCAGCAGCTTCGGGACAGGGGCACATCAGCCCCAGCATTTT. Translation gives CASSFGTGAHQPQHF.

The gene calls are TRBV29-1 and TRBJ2-3, with a possible D match to TRBD2 (6 bases). With 6 bases removed from V and 0 bases from J, the gap between germline ends came to 16 bases. Germline loops: CDR1 SQVTM, CDR2 ANQGSEA. The CDR3 is 15 amino acids. CDR3 sequence reads: CSVLGGTKSTDTQYF. CDR3 sequence (DNA): TGCAGCGTGCTGGGAGGAACAAAAAGCACAGATACGCAGTATTTT.

This clone was picked up a small number of times. The chain has TRBV10-1 and TRBJ2-7; D tentatively fits TRBD1 or TRBD2 (6 bases each). Germline values: CDR1 WNHNN, CDR2 SYGVQD (reference sequence). The V end lost 0 bases, the J end lost 4 bases, and 13 bases lay between the germline ends. The CDR3 runs 15 residues. The CDR3 region is CASSESEQGGYEQYF. In DNA form, the CDR3 reads TGCGCCAGCAGTGAGTCTGAACAGGGAGGATACGAGCAGTACTTC.

The V gene is TRBV9, the J gene TRBJ2-1, with unresolved D. Trimming left V 0 bases short and J 4 bases short, with 14 bases between. From germline, CDR1 is SGDLS and CDR2 YYNGEE. The CDR3 is 16 amino acids. DNA of the CDR3: TGTGCCAGCAGCGTAGAGCCGGGTGCCTTATACAATGAGCAGTTCTTC. Protein product: CASSVEPGALYNEQFF.

The chain employs TRBV18 and TRBJ2-7, with D uncertain. V lost 3 bases to trimming and J lost 2 bases, with 11 bases between them. This CDR3 has 14 amino acids. Germline V gene lookup returns CDR1 KGHSH and CDR2 LQKENI. CDR3 amino acids: CASSPAFGTYEQYF. CDR3 nucleotides: TGTGCCAGCTCACCGGCTTTTGGGACCTACGAGCAGTACTTC. Filled out from reference TRBV18 and TRBJ2-7, the complete variable domain reads NAGVMQNPRHLVRRRGQEARLRCSPMKGHSHVYWYRQLPEEGLKFMVYLQKENIIDESGMPKERFSAEFPKEGPSILRIQQVVRGDSAAYFCASSPAFGTYEQYFGPGTRLTVT.

The chain is built from TRBV30 and TRBJ2-1; no definite D call. Germline V lookup: CDR1 GTSNPN, CDR2 SVGIG (reference sequence). V gave up 0 bases and J gave up 10 bases, with 10 bases separating them. There are 12 residues in the CDR3. The CDR3 region is CAWSVRSIEQFF. The CDR3, as DNA: TGTGCCTGGAGTGTAAGGTCTATCGAGCAGTTCTTC.

The chain has TRBV7-9 and TRBJ1-2; the D gene is possibly TRBD1 (6 bases). V dropped 0 bases and J dropped 7 bases, with 15 bases sitting between them. Germline V gene lookup returns CDR1 SEHNR and CDR2 FQNEAQ (reference sequence). The CDR3 extends over 15 amino acids. The CDR3, as DNA: TGTGCCAGCAGCTTAGCGTCAGGGGACTATGGTGGCTACACCTTC. Translation: CASSLASGDYGGYTF. Combining the CDR3 with reference TRBV7-9 and TRBJ1-2 gives the whole variable domain DTGVSQNPRHKITKRGQNVTFRCDPISEHNRLYWYRQTLGQGPEFLTYFQNEAQLEKSRLLSDRFSAERPKGSFSTLEIQRTEQGDSAMYLCASSLASGDYGGYTFGSGTRLTVV.

This clone was seen only a few times. The chain links TRBV2 to TRBJ1-1; tentative D call: TRBD1 (6 bases). Trimming took off 7 bases at V and 7 bases at J, with 13 bases between the two ends. The V gene's germline CDR1 is SNHLY and CDR2 FYNNEI. The CDR3 has 12 residues. CDR3 in amino acids: CASKGLTGEAFF. As DNA, the CDR3 is TGTGCCAGCAAAGGGCTGACAGGTGAAGCTTTCTTT. The variable domain in full, completed from reference TRBV2 and TRBJ1-1, reads EPEVTQTPSHQVTQMGQEVILRCVPISNHLYFYWYRQILGQKVEFLVSFYNNEISEKSEIFDDQFSVERPDGSNFTLKIRSTKLEDSAMYFCASKGLTGEAFFGQGTRLTVV.

The chain links TRBV20-1 to TRBJ2-7, with D possibly being TRBD1 (5 bases). Trimming removed 5 bases at V and 7 bases at J, with 9 bases between. This CDR3 contains 10 residues. The germline V gene has CDR1 DFQATT and CDR2 SNEGSKA (reference sequence). As DNA, the CDR3 is TGCAGTGCTCGAGCAGGGGAGCAGTACTTC. This encodes CSARAGEQYF.

This clone was observed a single time. The chain has TRBV7-9 and TRBJ2-3; maybe TRBD2 (6 bases). Trimming removed 5 bases from V and 0 bases from J, with 12 bases in between. This CDR3 has 15 residues. Germline values: CDR1 SEHNR, CDR2 FQNEAQ (reference sequence). CDR3 sequence reads: CASSPLGGSTDTQYF. For the CDR3, the DNA is TGTGCCAGCAGCCCGTTGGGAGGAAGCACAGATACGCAGTATTTT.

The gene calls are TRBV13 and TRBJ2-7; a weak D match, TRBD2 (6 bases). The germline V and J ends were trimmed by 4 bases and 3 bases, with 22 bases remaining between them. This CDR3 contains 17 residues. In germline, CDR1 is PRHDT, CDR2 FYEKMQ (reference sequence). CDR3 DNA sequence: TGTGCCAGCAGCTCTCACTACGAGACGTCCGGGGGCTACGAGCAGTACTTC. Translating it yields CASSSHYETSGGYEQYF.

The rearrangement joins TRBV11-2 to TRBJ1-3, with 7 nucleotides matching TRBD1. This CDR3 spans 16 amino acids. Germline V lookup: CDR1 SGHAT, CDR2 FQNNGV. J was trimmed by 4 bases and V by 0 bases; bases with no gene match: 6. CDR3 nucleotides: TGTGCCAGCAGCTTAGATCCGAGGGGGCCAGGAAACACCATATATTTT. Amino acids: CASSLDPRGPGNTIYF.

The genes are TRBV5-1 and TRBJ1-1; 8 positions match TRBD1. V shed 1 base, J shed 6 bases, and the junction held 2 bases outside the gene matches. CDR3 length equals 13 residues. Germline-derived CDR1 and CDR2 are SGHRS and YFSETQ. Here the CDR3 DNA reads TGCGCCAGCAGCTTGCAGGGGGCGGCTGAAGCTTTCTTT. Its translation: CASSLQGAAEAFF.